Shown below are 6 T cell receptor beta chains from a single sample sequenced in a study of blood T cell repertoires in COVID-19. The assay was immunoSEQ multiplex PCR, and TCRdb's table has in-frame clones only and misses some. The sample holds more than 200,000 clones, about 90% seen once. The sample taken for sequencing was peripheral blood. All receptors come from a young man with COVID-19, enrolled during active disease.

The chain uses TRBV7-8 and TRBJ2-3; 7 nucleotides line up with TRBD1. Losses at the gene ends were 3 bases for V and 1 base for J; bases not matched to a gene: 7. The CDR3 contains 16 residues. CDR1 and CDR2 (germline): SGHVS, FQNEAQ. The CDR3 region is CASSFTGVIGTDTQYF. In nucleotides, the CDR3 is TGTGCCAGCAGCTTTACAGGGGTAATAGGCACAGATACGCAGTATTTT.

J is TRBJ2-1 and V is TRBV28, with 9 bases matching TRBD2. CDR1 is MDHEN and CDR2 is SYDVKM in the germline V gene. This CDR3 is 14 amino acids long. Losses at the gene ends were 4 bases for V and 8 bases for J; bases not matched to a gene: 6. CDR3 DNA sequence: TGTGCCAGCAGTTATTCTAGCGGGATTGATGAGCAGTTCTTC. Protein: CASSYSSGIDEQFF.

The chain links TRBV29-1 to TRBJ2-7, with 8 bases fitting TRBD1. The CDR3 is 12 residues long. Per germline, CDR1 SQVTM and CDR2 ANQGSEA. V lost 7 bases to trimming and J lost 7 bases; unmatched junction nucleotides: 9. CDR3 sequence (DNA): TGCAGCGCTTCAGGGGGCCGGGAGGAGCAGTACTTC. This sequence encodes CSASGGREEQYF.

V usage is TRBV5-5 and J usage is TRBJ2-7, with D maybe TRBD1 (5 bases). V was trimmed by 6 bases and J by 2 bases, leaving 12 bases between them. The CDR3 consists of 13 residues. Germline CDR1 and CDR2: SGHKS and YYEKEE (reference sequence). CDR3 DNA sequence: TGTGCCAGCATCCTGACAGCAGCCTACGAGCAGTACTTC. Protein: CASILTAAYEQYF.

The chain combines TRBV9 with TRBJ2-2, with a tentative D call TRBD2 (6 bases). Germline lookup yields CDR1 SGDLS and CDR2 YYNGEE. Trimming took off 4 bases at V and 7 bases at J, with 17 bases between the two ends. The CDR3 is made up of 15 amino acids. The CDR3 spells CASSLPGVWNGELFF. The CDR3 DNA follows: TGTGCCAGCAGCCTCCCGGGGGTCTGGAACGGGGAGCTGTTTTTT.

The chain recombines TRBV24-1 with TRBJ2-3; TRBD2 matches at 8 bases. This CDR3 is built from 15 residues. V lost 3 bases, J lost 5 bases, and 6 bases stayed unmatched. CDR1 and CDR2 (germline): KGHDR, SFDVKD. The CDR3 nucleotides are TGTGCCACCAGTGATACGGGAGGGCCGGAAGATACGCAGTATTTT. Protein sequence: CATSDTGGPEDTQYF.